This T cell receptor beta chain was sequenced in a study of control samples from healthy donors and cancer patients. Assay: immunoSEQ multiplex PCR; the TCRdb copy retains only in-frame clones and omits some. The sample lists some 90,000 clones, just over 90% occurring once. In germline, CDR1 is SGHNT, CDR2 YYREEE (reference sequence). This CDR3 region has 20 residues. The V and J ends lost 4 bases and 0 bases, in that order; junction bases with no gene match: 16. The V call is TRBV5-4, the J call TRBJ1-6; 7 bases are shared with TRBD1. The sequenced sample consisted of blood. This TCR derives from a woman in her thirties in good health. CDR3 in amino acids: CASSTWTGFSRSSYNSPLHF. In nucleotides, the CDR3 is TGTGCCAGCAGCACCTGGACAGGCTTCTCTCGGAGCTCCTATAATTCACCCCTCCACTTT.